The 28 T cell receptor beta chains reported below all come from one sample, sequenced in a study of cytomegalovirus exposure and HLA in healthy donors. PCR used 60 Vbeta primers and 13 Jbeta primers. This table comes from immunoSEQ multiplex PCR, and its TCRdb copy is limited to in-frame clones, with some not included. The repertoire holds around 160,000 clones, roughly 79% seen once, with 1% in the top ten. Sequenced sample: PBMCs. These receptors came from a woman between 35 and 50 years old in good health and CMV-seronegative.

The count of this clone is one. V and J are TRBV5-6 and TRBJ1-2; D may be TRBD1 (6 bases). The CDR3 has 15 residues. CDR1 is SGHDT and CDR2 is YYEEEE in the germline V gene. V was trimmed by 4 bases and J by 5 bases, leaving 18 bases between them. The CDR3 nucleotides read TGTGCCAGCAGCCCAGAGATACAGGGAGTTTATGGCTACACCTTC. Translating gives CASSPEIQGVYGYTF.

This clone was seen just once. CDR3 in amino acids: CASSALGGSYNEQFF. As DNA, the CDR3 is TGTGCCAGCAGCGCTTTGGGGGGGTCCTACAATGAGCAGTTCTTC. The chain employs TRBV6-4 and TRBJ2-1, with 7 bases lining up with TRBD2. J was trimmed by 1 base and V by 6 bases; bases with no gene match: 6. There are 15 residues in the CDR3. Per germline, CDR1 MRHNA and CDR2 SNTAGT.

As DNA, the CDR3 is TGTGCCAGCAGCCTTGGGACTAGCGGGAGGGCTAGCACAGATACGCAGTATTTT. This encodes CASSLGTSGRASTDTQYF. This chain joins TRBV4-2 and TRBJ2-3, with 16 positions matching TRBD2. Losses at the gene ends were 4 bases for V and 0 bases for J; bases not matched to a gene: 4. CDR1 and CDR2 from the germline V gene are LGHNA and YNFKEQ. The CDR3 loop spans 18 amino acids.

The chain employs TRBV12-5 and TRBJ2-3; 8 positions match TRBD2. This CDR3 comprises 15 residues. CDR1 and CDR2 from the germline V gene are LGHNT and FRNRAP. Unmatched junction bases numbered 10, after V lost 5 bases and J lost 6 bases. The CDR3 bases are TGTGCTAGTGGTCCCGCAGCGGGAGCGTTGGATACGCAGTATTTT. It is translated as CASGPAAGALDTQYF.

CDR3 DNA sequence: TGTGCCAGCAGTTACTCGGCGGTCCAAGAGACCCAGTACTTC. Residues: CASSYSAVQETQYF. The rearrangement uses TRBV6-5 and TRBJ2-5; D unclear. The CDR3 is made up of 14 amino acids. Germline loops: CDR1 MNHEY, CDR2 SVGAGI. V was shortened by 0 bases and J by 1 base, with 6 bases between the two germline ends.

V and J are TRBV27 and TRBJ1-3; tentatively, D is TRBD1 (6 bases). The CDR3 has 17 amino acids. Germline V gene lookup returns CDR1 MNHEY and CDR2 SMNVEV (reference sequence). V lost 5 bases and J lost 4, with 21 bases in between. CDR3 loop: CASSPPPTGISGNTIYF. The CDR3 region has the DNA TGTGCCAGCAGTCCTCCACCCACAGGGATATCGGGAAACACCATATATTTT.

The chain links TRBV10-3 to TRBJ2-5; 9 bases are a match to TRBD2. V was clipped by 4 bases and J by 2 bases; unmatched bases: 11. Germline loops: CDR1 ENHRY, CDR2 SYGVKD. This CDR3 has 17 amino acids. This CDR3 reads CAISVGVLAGKQETQYF. The DNA for the CDR3 is TGTGCCATCAGTGTAGGAGTCCTAGCGGGGAAACAAGAGACCCAGTACTTC.

This clone has only a few counts. This chain joins TRBV6-5 and TRBJ1-2; D may be TRBD1 (6 bases). Trimming took 5 bases from V and 8 from J, leaving 15 bases between them. The length of the CDR3 is 13 residues. CDR1 MNHEY and CDR2 SVGAGI come from the germline V gene. The CDR3 sequence is CASSTDSKGGYTF. CDR3 sequence (DNA): TGTGCCAGCAGTACGGACAGCAAGGGGGGCTACACCTTC.

The chain couples TRBV5-1 to TRBJ2-7; 10 bases line up with TRBD2. CDR1 is SGHRS and CDR2 is YFSETQ in the germline V gene. J lost 6 bases, V lost 2 bases, and 8 bases had no gene match. The CDR3 length is 15 residues. CDR3 bases: TGCGCCAGCAGCTTTACCGGGACTAGCGCCACCGAGCAGTACTTC. This translates into CASSFTGTSATEQYF.

The V and J genes are TRBV12-5 and TRBJ1-3; 9 nucleotides line up with TRBD1. The CDR3 covers 16 residues. The germline gives CDR1 LGHNT, CDR2 FRNRAP. Germline trimming cut 2 bases from V and 4 bases from J; bases unmatched to any gene: 6. The CDR3 nucleotides read TGTGCTAGTGGTTTGATGGGACAGGGTGGCGGAAACACCATATATTTT. Translated: CASGLMGQGGGNTIYF. Using reference TRBV12-5 and TRBJ1-3 for the parts outside the CDR3, the full variable domain is DARVTQTPRHKVTEMGQEVTMRCQPILGHNTVFWYRQTMMQGLELLAYFRNRAPLDDSGMPKDRFSAEMPDATLATLKIQPSEPRDSAVYFCASGLMGQGGGNTIYFGEGSWLTVV.

The chain couples TRBV7-2 to TRBJ2-1; TRBD2 agrees at 8 bases. The V and J ends lost 3 bases and 7 bases, in that order; junction bases with no gene match: 8. The length of the CDR3 is 15 residues. Germline CDR1 and CDR2: SGHTA and FQGNSA. The CDR3 region is CASSFQAGVGNEQFF. In DNA, the CDR3 is TGTGCCAGCAGCTTTCAAGCGGGAGTGGGTAATGAGCAGTTCTTC.

The chain has TRBV5-1 and TRBJ2-3, with D hard to call. The CDR3 contains 16 residues. CDR1 and CDR2 from the germline V gene are SGHRS and YFSETQ. V dropped 0 bases and J dropped 0 bases, with 11 bases sitting between them. The CDR3 region is CASSLAYESSTDTQYF. The CDR3 nucleotides are TGCGCCAGCAGCTTGGCCTATGAATCCAGCACAGATACGCAGTATTTT.

This sequence joins TRBV18 and TRBJ1-1; D is ambiguous. The V end was cut by 2 bases, the J end by 8 bases, with 12 bases between. The CDR3 has 13 residues. Germline lookup yields CDR1 KGHSH and CDR2 LQKENI. The CDR3 DNA follows: TGTGCCAGCTCACCAGCGCCCCCGGGGGAAGCTTTCTTT. It translates to CASSPAPPGEAFF.

J is TRBJ2-1 and V is TRBV19, with TRBD1 matching over 8 bases. V trimming: 3 bases; J trimming: 9 bases; junction bases outside the gene matches: 13. The CDR3 totals 16 residues. Per the germline V gene, CDR1 is LNHDA and CDR2 is SQIVND (reference sequence). CDR3 in amino acids: CASSIGAVQGVGEQFF. Here the CDR3 DNA reads TGTGCCAGTAGTATCGGCGCAGTACAGGGGGTAGGTGAGCAGTTCTTC.

This clone appeared a single time. The V call is TRBV6-1, the J call TRBJ1-2; 7 positions match TRBD1. Looked up from germline, CDR1 is MNHNS and CDR2 is SASEGT. There are 15 residues in the CDR3. With 7 bases clipped from V and 6 bases from J, the junction kept 14 bases outside the gene matches. CDR3 in amino acids: CASTQGGWDSNGYTF. The CDR3 bases are TGTGCCAGCACCCAAGGGGGGTGGGACAGCAATGGCTACACCTTC.

The V and J genes are TRBV19 and TRBJ2-7, with a possible D match to TRBD1 (6 bases). Trimming shortened V by 5 bases and J by 5 bases, and 13 bases separated the two germline ends. This CDR3 contains 13 residues. Per germline, CDR1 LNHDA and CDR2 SQIVND (reference sequence). CDR3 DNA: TGTGCCAGTAGTCCCAGGCCAGGGGACGAGCAGTACTTC. Amino acids: CASSPRPGDEQYF.

The chain uses TRBV18 and TRBJ2-4, with a weak D call TRBD1 (5 bases). Trimming stripped 2 bases from V and 7 bases from J, with 9 bases between. The CDR3 is 13 amino acids. CDR1 is KGHSH, CDR2 LQKENI, per germline. The CDR3 coding sequence is TGTGCCAGCTCACCAATGACAGACAACATTCAGTACTTC. Its protein is CASSPMTDNIQYF.

The CDR3, as DNA: TGTGCCAGCAGCTTTCCGGAGGAGGAGACCCAGTACTTC. As protein: CASSFPEEETQYF. The chain joins TRBV7-9 to TRBJ2-5, with D perhaps TRBD2 (5 bases). Germline V CDR1 and CDR2: SEHNR, FQNEAQ (reference sequence). V shed 3 bases and J shed 5 bases, with 10 bases lying between them. The CDR3 is made up of 13 amino acids.

The chain recombines TRBV15 with TRBJ2-7, with 7 bases identical to TRBD2. Germline trimming cut 11 bases from V and 3 bases from J; bases unmatched to any gene: 7. There are 12 residues in the CDR3. CDR1 and CDR2 (germline): LNHNV, YYDKDF (reference sequence). In DNA, the CDR3 is TGTGCCGGACTAGGTAAAGGCTACGAGCAGTACTTC. It translates to CAGLGKGYEQYF.

The V call is TRBV4-2, the J call TRBJ1-2; D unresolved. The CDR3 loop spans 14 amino acids. V was cut by 1 base and J by 5 bases, with 11 bases left in between. The germline V gene has CDR1 LGHNA and CDR2 YNFKEQ. The CDR3: CASSQAAGGYGYTF. The DNA for the CDR3 is TGTGCCAGCAGCCAAGCTGCGGGAGGATATGGCTACACCTTC.

The chain combines TRBV2 with TRBJ1-2, with TRBD1 matching over 8 bases. The V segment lost 8 bases and the J segment 8 bases; nucleotides outside the gene matches: 4. This CDR3 spans 11 amino acids. Germline CDR1 SNHLY, CDR2 FYNNEI. The CDR3 region has the DNA TGTGCCAGCGGAGGGGACAGGGGCTACACCTTC. Protein sequence: CASGGDRGYTF.

The chain uses TRBV9 and TRBJ1-2, with 9 bases identical to TRBD1. Germline loops: CDR1 SGDLS, CDR2 YYNGEE. This CDR3 region has 14 residues. The V and J ends lost 4 bases and 7 bases, in that order; junction bases with no gene match: 8. CDR3 DNA: TGTGCCAGCAGCTCCTTACAGGGGGCAGGTGGCTACACCTTC. Its protein product is CASSSLQGAGGYTF.

The rearrangement joins TRBV9 to TRBJ2-1, with a weak D call TRBD1 (5 bases). Germline V gene data show CDR1 as SGDLS and CDR2 as YYNGEE. CDR3 length: 15 residues. The V and J ends lost 0 bases and 6 bases respectively, with 13 bases between them. The DNA for the CDR3 is TGTGCCAGCAGCGTAGAGGGGTACGACGTCAATGAGCAGTTCTTC. Translated, it gives CASSVEGYDVNEQFF. The variable domain in full, completed from reference TRBV9 and TRBJ2-1, reads DSGVTQTPKHLITATGQRVTLRCSPRSGDLSVYWYQQSLDQGLQFLIQYYNGEERAKGNILERFSAQQFPDLHSELNLSSLELGDSALYFCASSVEGYDVNEQFFGPGTRLTVL.

CDR3: CASSADRGDQPQHF. CDR3 bases: TGTGCCAGCAGCGCCGACAGGGGGGATCAGCCCCAGCATTTT. The J gene is TRBJ1-5, the V gene TRBV2; 9 bases align to TRBD1. CDR1 and CDR2 from the germline V gene are SNHLY and FYNNEI. CDR3 size: 14 residues. The V segment lost 6 bases and the J segment 5 bases; nucleotides outside the gene matches: 5. The whole variable domain, filled in from reference TRBV2 and TRBJ1-5, reads EPEVTQTPSHQVTQMGQEVILRCVPISNHLYFYWYRQILGQKVEFLVSFYNNEISEKSEIFDDQFSVERPDGSNFTLKIRSTKLEDSAMYFCASSADRGDQPQHFGDGTRLSIL.

The chain employs TRBV4-1 and TRBJ2-5; maybe TRBD1 (6 bases). Germline lookup yields CDR1 MGHRA and CDR2 YSYEKL. The CDR3 loop spans 17 amino acids. The ends were cut back, 0 bases at V and 2 bases at J, with 16 bases in the middle. The CDR3 region is CASSQEVPGQVQETQYF. Written as DNA, the CDR3 is TGCGCCAGCAGCCAAGAGGTCCCGGGACAAGTACAAGAGACCCAGTACTTC.

This clone is a singleton in its sample. This sequence joins TRBV2 and TRBJ2-7; the match to TRBD2 covers 11 bases. CDR3 length equals 15 residues. Looked up from germline, CDR1 is SNHLY and CDR2 is FYNNEI. Germline trimming cut 6 bases from V and 0 bases from J; bases unmatched to any gene: 4. In nucleotides, the CDR3 is TGTGCCAGCAGGCCAACTAGCGGGAGCTCCTACGAGCAGTACTTC. It translates to CASRPTSGSSYEQYF.

V and J are TRBV6-1 and TRBJ2-2, with 10 bases lining up with TRBD1. V dropped 4 bases and J dropped 7; count of bases not matched to a gene: 3. This CDR3 region has 14 residues. The germline V gene has CDR1 MNHNS and CDR2 SASEGT. The CDR3 DNA is TGTGCCAGCAGTGGACAGGGGGCATTCGGGGAGCTGTTTTTT. It specifies CASSGQGAFGELFF.

In its sample, this clone was seen a few times. The rearrangement joins TRBV30 to TRBJ2-7; the match to TRBD1 covers 7 bases. The germline V gene has CDR1 GTSNPN and CDR2 SVGIG (reference sequence). The CDR3 consists of 15 residues. V was pared by 3 bases and J by 4 bases, with 12 bases of the junction left unmatched. CDR3 residues: CAWSPGQASHYEQYF. The CDR3 region has the DNA TGTGCCTGGAGCCCCGGACAGGCCTCACATTACGAGCAGTACTTC.